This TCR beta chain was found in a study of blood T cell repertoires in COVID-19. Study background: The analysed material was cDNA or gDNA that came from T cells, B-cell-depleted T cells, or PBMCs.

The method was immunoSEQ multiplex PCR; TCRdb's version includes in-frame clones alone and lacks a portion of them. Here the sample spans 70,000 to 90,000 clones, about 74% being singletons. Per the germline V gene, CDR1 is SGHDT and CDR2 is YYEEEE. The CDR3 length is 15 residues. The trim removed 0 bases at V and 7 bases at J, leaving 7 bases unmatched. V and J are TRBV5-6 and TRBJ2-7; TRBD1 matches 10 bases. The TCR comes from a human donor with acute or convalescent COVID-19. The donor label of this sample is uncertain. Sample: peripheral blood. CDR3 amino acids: CASSLADRGPGEQYF. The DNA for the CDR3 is TGTGCCAGCAGCTTGGCCGACAGGGGGCCGGGGGAGCAGTACTTC.